In this sample, the clone carrying this T cell receptor (beta chain) turned up a few times. The data originate from a study of control samples from healthy donors and cancer patients. Germline V lookup: CDR1 SGHDT, CDR2 YYEEEE. This CDR3 spans 14 amino acids. The V end lost 0 bases, the J end lost 5 bases, and 12 bases lay between the germline ends. Some clones are missing from TCRdb's copy, which holds only in-frame ones; the method was immunoSEQ multiplex PCR. This table holds about 160,000 clones, approximately 94% found once. Sequencing input: PBMCs. The chain carries TRBV5-6 and TRBJ2-7; D is perhaps TRBD1 (6 bases). The clonotype originates from a man in his sixties with colorectal cancer. The CDR3 DNA is TGTGCCAGCAGCTTGGCACCAGGGGACCACGAGCAGTACTTC. Its protein is CASSLAPGDHEQYF.